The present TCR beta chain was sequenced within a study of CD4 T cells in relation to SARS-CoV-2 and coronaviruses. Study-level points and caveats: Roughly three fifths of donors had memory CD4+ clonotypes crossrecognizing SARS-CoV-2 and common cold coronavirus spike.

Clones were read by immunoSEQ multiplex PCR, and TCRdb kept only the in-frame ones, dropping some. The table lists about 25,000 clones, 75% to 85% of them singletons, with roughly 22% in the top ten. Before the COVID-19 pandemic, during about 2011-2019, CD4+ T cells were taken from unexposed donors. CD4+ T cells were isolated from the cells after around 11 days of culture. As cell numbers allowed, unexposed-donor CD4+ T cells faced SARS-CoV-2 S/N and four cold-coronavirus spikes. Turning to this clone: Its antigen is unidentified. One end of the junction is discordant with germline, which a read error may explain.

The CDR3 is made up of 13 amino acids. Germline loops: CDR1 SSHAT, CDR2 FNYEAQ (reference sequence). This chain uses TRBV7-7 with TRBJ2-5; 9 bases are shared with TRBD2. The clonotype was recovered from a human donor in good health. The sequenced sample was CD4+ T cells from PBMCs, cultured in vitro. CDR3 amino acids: CASSRAGGETQYF. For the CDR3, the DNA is TGTGCTAGCAGCCGGGCGGGGGGGGAGACCCAGTACTTC.